The 21 T cell receptor beta chains presented below share a single source sample, sequenced in a study of siplizumab effects on memory and regulatory T cells. Profiled with immunoSEQ multiplex PCR; TCRdb holds only in-frame clones, not every one. This sample has over 85,000 clones; approximately 93% occur once, and the top ten carry 5.5% to 7.5%. Material for sequencing was CD8+ T cells sorted from blood. These receptors were obtained from a human donor in good health.

The genes are TRBV2 and TRBJ1-4; no firm D call. Germline values: CDR1 SNHLY, CDR2 FYNNEI. The CDR3 loop spans 12 amino acids. The V gene lost 7 bases and the J gene lost 6 bases, with 9 bases spanning the gap. The CDR3 nucleotides are TGTGCCAGCAACGGCGAGGATGAAAAACTGTTTTTT. This gives the protein CASNGEDEKLFF.

The chain employs TRBV7-2 and TRBJ2-1; D is perhaps TRBD1 (5 bases). Germline V gene sequence: CDR1 SGHTA, CDR2 FQGNSA. This CDR3 comprises 14 residues. Trimming shortened V by 6 bases and J by 3 bases, and 12 bases separated the two germline ends. CDR3 in DNA: TGTGCCAGCAGGACCGACAGCTACTACAATGAGCAGTTCTTC. It yields the protein CASRTDSYYNEQFF.

This clone came up once. The chain links TRBV4-1 to TRBJ1-1; 9 bases fit TRBD1. Per the germline V gene, CDR1 is MGHRA and CDR2 is YSYEKL. J lost 4 bases, V lost 0 bases, and 3 bases had no gene match. The CDR3 is 15 residues long. Here the CDR3 reads CASSQEWDRATEAFF. CDR3 coding DNA: TGCGCCAGCAGCCAAGAATGGGACAGGGCCACTGAAGCTTTCTTT.

Worth noting for this clone: One end of the junction is discordant with germline, which a read error may explain. CDR3 in amino acids: CASSLVPGIYEQYF. The CDR3 region has the DNA TGTGCCAGCAGTTTAGTCCCGGGAATCTACGAGCAGTACTTC. The chain joins TRBV11-3 to TRBJ2-7; D is perhaps TRBD2 (5 bases). Germline V gives CDR1 SGHNT, CDR2 YENEEA. This CDR3 has 14 amino acids.

In DNA, the CDR3 is TGTGCCAGCAGCACAAGCTCCTACGAGCAGTACTTC. It codes for CASSTSSYEQYF. The genes are TRBV5-6 and TRBJ2-7; D call uncertain. The CDR3 has 12 amino acids. From germline, CDR1 is SGHDT and CDR2 YYEEEE. Trimming took 4 bases from V and 0 from J, leaving 5 bases between them.

V and J are TRBV9 and TRBJ2-1; 10 nucleotides match TRBD2. CDR1 SGDLS and CDR2 YYNGEE come from the germline V gene. V gave up 0 bases and J gave up 7 bases; unmatched junction bases: 7. CDR3 size: 16 residues. In DNA form, the CDR3 reads TGTGCCAGCAGCGTAGTGCCGGGACTAGCGTCGAATGAGCAGTTCTTC. Translating gives CASSVVPGLASNEQFF.

Only one count was recorded for this clone. The V call is TRBV7-3, the J call TRBJ2-7; D ambiguous. The germline V gene has CDR1 SGHTA and CDR2 FQGTGA. V was cut by 1 base and J by 4 bases, with 14 bases left in between. This CDR3 is 15 amino acids long. The CDR3, as DNA: TGTGCCAGCAGCTTAAATAGTATTGGTAGATACGAGCAGTACTTC. Residues: CASSLNSIGRYEQYF.

V and J are TRBV29-1 and TRBJ2-7; the D is unclear. The length of the CDR3 is 11 residues. The V end was cut by 5 bases, the J end by 4 bases, with 9 bases between. CDR1 is SQVTM and CDR2 is ANQGSEA in the germline V gene. In nucleotides, the CDR3 is TGCAGCGTTCTTTTGAGTTACGAGCAGTACTTC. Its translation: CSVLLSYEQYF.

The gene calls are TRBV7-9 and TRBJ2-1, with 9 bases matching TRBD2. The CDR3 is 17 amino acids. The J segment lost 2 bases and the V segment lost 5 bases, leaving 10 bases of the junction unmatched. Looked up from germline, CDR1 is SEHNR and CDR2 is FQNEAQ (reference sequence). DNA of the CDR3: TGTGCCAGCAGCATCATACTAGGCGGGGGGGCCTACAATGAGCAGTTCTTC. Its translation: CASSIILGGGAYNEQFF.

This clone was found a few times. V gene TRBV7-2 combines with J gene TRBJ1-6; the D gene is possibly TRBD1 (6 bases). V was clipped by 5 bases and J by 6 bases, with 17 bases between them. CDR3 size: 16 residues. The germline V gene has CDR1 SGHTA and CDR2 FQGNSA. The CDR3 coding sequence is TGTGCCAGCAGCCCGCCCTACAGGGAGCTTAATTCACCCCTCCACTTT. It encodes CASSPPYRELNSPLHF.

The rearrangement uses TRBV30 and TRBJ2-1; 12 nucleotides line up with TRBD2. Germline CDR1 reads GTSNPN; CDR2 reads SVGIG (reference sequence). The CDR3 is made up of 16 amino acids. The V and J ends lost 2 bases and 8 bases, in that order; junction bases with no gene match: 10. The CDR3 sequence: CAWSLPAGLAGDEQFF. The CDR3 DNA is TGTGCCTGGAGTCTACCTGCGGGACTAGCGGGCGATGAGCAGTTCTTC. The complete variable domain, with remaining parts taken from reference TRBV30 and TRBJ2-1, reads SQTIHQWPATLVQPVGSPLSLECTVEGTSNPNLYWYRQAAGRGLQLLFYSVGIGQISSEVPQNLSASRPQDRQFILSSKKLLLSDSGFYLCAWSLPAGLAGDEQFFGPGTRLTVL.

This chain connects TRBV5-1 to TRBJ1-1; D ambiguous. Germline values: CDR1 SGHRS, CDR2 YFSETQ. This CDR3 has 12 amino acids. V lost 0 bases and J lost 8, with 8 bases in between. The CDR3 loop reads CASSLEGGEAFF. The CDR3 region has the DNA TGCGCCAGCAGCTTGGAAGGTGGAGAAGCTTTCTTT.

This clone was recorded once. The rearrangement links TRBV11-3 to TRBJ2-2, with a weak D call TRBD2 (6 bases). The V end lost 5 bases, the J end lost 0 bases, and 19 bases lay between the germline ends. Germline CDR1 and CDR2: SGHNT and YENEEA. The CDR3 is 18 amino acids. DNA for the CDR3: TGTGCCAGCAGCCCCCGTGGCGGGATAATAACGAACACCGGGGAGCTGTTTTTT. Protein sequence: CASSPRGGIITNTGELFF.

CDR3 protein: CAWSSDITGELFF. Here the CDR3 DNA reads TGTGCCTGGAGCTCCGACATCACCGGGGAGCTGTTTTTT. The V gene is TRBV30, the J gene TRBJ2-2; no firm D call. This CDR3 region has 13 residues. The V gene lost 3 bases and the J gene lost 4 bases, with 9 bases spanning the gap. CDR1 and CDR2 from the germline V gene are GTSNPN and SVGIG (reference sequence).

The chain combines TRBV4-1 with TRBJ1-2; D gene uncertain. The CDR3 sequence is 14 residues long. V was shortened by 0 bases and J by 5 bases, with 10 bases between the two germline ends. The V gene's germline CDR1 is MGHRA and CDR2 YSYEKL. The CDR3 is CASSQDPAAYGYTF. The CDR3 region has the DNA TGCGCCAGCAGCCAAGACCCGGCAGCGTATGGCTACACCTTC.

The chain has TRBV5-8 and TRBJ1-1; 10 positions match TRBD1. The J segment lost 1 base and the V segment lost 3 bases, leaving 6 bases of the junction unmatched. Germline V gene lookup returns CDR1 SGHTS and CDR2 YDEGEE. The CDR3 is 16 residues long. CDR3 region: CASSYLRQGANTEAFF. CDR3 DNA sequence: TGTGCCAGCAGCTACCTAAGACAGGGGGCGAACACTGAAGCTTTCTTT.

The chain joins TRBV13 to TRBJ2-7; weak D call: TRBD1 (7 bases). The V end was cut by 5 bases, the J end by 0 bases, with 17 bases between. This CDR3 is built from 16 residues. Germline-derived CDR1 and CDR2 are PRHDT and FYEKMQ (reference sequence). This CDR3 reads CASSALRGESSYEQYF. The CDR3 nucleotides are TGTGCCAGCAGCGCTCTCAGGGGGGAGAGCTCCTACGAGCAGTACTTC.

This chain joins TRBV30 and TRBJ1-2; D not resolved. Trimming left V 0 bases short and J 6 bases short, with 5 bases between. The CDR3 length is 11 residues. In germline, CDR1 is GTSNPN, CDR2 SVGIG (reference sequence). CDR3 nucleotides: TGTGCCTGGAGTGTCGCTCATGGCTACACCTTC. It yields the protein CAWSVAHGYTF. Combining the CDR3 with reference TRBV30 and TRBJ1-2 gives the whole variable domain SQTIHQWPATLVQPVGSPLSLECTVEGTSNPNLYWYRQAAGRGLQLLFYSVGIGQISSEVPQNLSASRPQDRQFILSSKKLLLSDSGFYLCAWSVAHGYTFGSGTRLTVV.

The chain joins TRBV11-2 to TRBJ2-7; weak D call: TRBD2 (6 bases). CDR3 size: 15 residues. Trimming removed 1 base at V and 2 bases at J, with 12 bases between. Germline CDR1 and CDR2: SGHAT and FQNNGV. The CDR3 DNA sequence: TGTGCCAGCAGCTTAGGATCAGGAGGGACCTACGAGCAGTACTTC. Translation: CASSLGSGGTYEQYF.

V is TRBV4-3 and J is TRBJ1-2; possibly TRBD1 for D (5 bases). Germline V gives CDR1 LGHNA, CDR2 YSLEER. Between the trimmed V and J ends, which lost 1 base and 7 bases, there was a span of 19 bases. The CDR3 totals 16 residues. In nucleotides, the CDR3 is TGCGCCAGCAGCCAAGCTAGGACAAGGGATTTTTTTGGCTACACCTTC. This sequence encodes CASSQARTRDFFGYTF.

The chain carries TRBV6-5 and TRBJ2-1; D possibly uses TRBD1 or TRBD2 (5 bases each). Trimming removed 0 bases from V and 4 bases from J, with 7 bases in between. This CDR3 is built from 14 residues. Germline V gene lookup returns CDR1 MNHEY and CDR2 SVGAGI. The CDR3, as DNA: TGTGCCAGCAGTTACTCGGGGGAGTACAATGAGCAGTTCTTC. It yields the protein CASSYSGEYNEQFF.